Included here is one T cell receptor (beta chain) sequence, with context. This clone's antigen is unknown. Qualities for individual bases were not recorded, and no much larger clone is one base off. The library was made by the immunoSEQ multiplex PCR assay. TCRdb took this table from immuneACCESS and kept in-frame rearrangements with V and J called. Such tables lack part of the clones; where checked against another copy, unresolved V genes explain under half of the gap, and the rest is unexplained. The sample profile shows about 110,000 clones; 80% to 95% of them were found once. Roughly 1.5% of the sample is in the top ten clones. This record belongs to a study of T cells after somatic rescue of genetic block (dated by TCRdb to 2020 to 2022). About the investigation overall: The study assessed how robust, over the long term, a T-cell system was when the system had developed through somatic rescue of a genetic block in T-cell development.

V is trimmed back by 4 bases and J by 9 bases, and the junction contains 9 bases that no gene match accounts for. From the cysteine up to the phenylalanine, the CDR3 has a length of 14 residues. Only the CDR3 region is kept as DNA, spanning 42 bases read in frame from base 1. According to the germline V gene, CDR1 reads SGHAT and CDR2 reads FQNNGV. The source of this sequence is a young woman. The specimen sequenced was peripheral blood mononuclear cells (PBMCs). The chain couples TRBV11-2 to TRBJ2-1, with 7 middle bases fitting TRBD2. Here is the DNA: TGTGCCAGCAGCTCCCCGGGGGGTAGGCTTGAGCAGTTCTTC. This sequence encodes CASSSPGGRLEQFF.